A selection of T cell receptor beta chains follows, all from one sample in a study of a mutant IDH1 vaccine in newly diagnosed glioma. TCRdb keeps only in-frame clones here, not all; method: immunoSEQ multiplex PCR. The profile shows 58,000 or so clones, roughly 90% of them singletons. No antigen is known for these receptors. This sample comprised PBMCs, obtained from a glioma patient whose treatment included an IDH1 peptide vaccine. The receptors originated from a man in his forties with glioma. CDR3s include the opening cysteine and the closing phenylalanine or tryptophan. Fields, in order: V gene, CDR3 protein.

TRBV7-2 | CASSSPPAGPYEQYF
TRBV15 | CATSRAGDWEQKETQYF
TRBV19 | CASRGRAGAYNEQFF
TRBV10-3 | CAISDSAPAYNEQFF
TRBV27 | CASSTGYDNYGYTF
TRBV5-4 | CASSDSGQGGLGYTF
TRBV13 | CASSLLLGAEQFF
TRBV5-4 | CASSLAPGDTIYF
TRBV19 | CARFQGRRGYTF
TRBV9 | CASSVRDRGNTEAFF
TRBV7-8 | CASSSPGSTYNEQFF
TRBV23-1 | CASSQIGTSGSSYEQYF
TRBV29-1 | CSVGVETQYF
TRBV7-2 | CASSPQLGRDEQYF
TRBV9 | CASSVTGLGYEQYF
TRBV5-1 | CASSFGGLETQYF
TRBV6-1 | CASSEAVHNYGYTF
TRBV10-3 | CAIRTSGSSYNEQFF
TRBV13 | CASTYGSGRNTEAFF
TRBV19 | CASIGVGDPNYGYTF
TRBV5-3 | CARSLRHRGGNYGYTF
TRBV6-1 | CANIIVTGAGGYTF
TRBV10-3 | CATYPGVNNEQFF
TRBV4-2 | CASSQDNGTPTYEQYF
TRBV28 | CASKGRSINYGYTF
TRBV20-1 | CSARRRTEQYF
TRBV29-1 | CSVRTSTLYNEQFF
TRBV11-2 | CASSLGGAGRRETQYF
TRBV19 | CASRPVGTHYGYTF
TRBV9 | CASSVVGGSTYGYTF
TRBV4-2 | CASSGLAVTDTQYF
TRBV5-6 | CASSFYGDSNQPQHF
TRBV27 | CASSPRQGYYGYTF
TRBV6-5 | CASSYAINERQYF
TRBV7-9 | CASSLWDYPTGELFF
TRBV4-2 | CASSQVNGDEQFF
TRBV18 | CASSPGVSNQPQHF
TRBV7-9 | CASAGFRGNYGYTF
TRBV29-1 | CSVEITLHRFF
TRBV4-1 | CASSQFPGYEQYF
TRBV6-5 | CASTISPQGTDTQYF
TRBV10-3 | CAISDVGGELFF
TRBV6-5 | CASSYWGGEQYF
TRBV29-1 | CSVARQEGEKLFF
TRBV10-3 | CAISESWGGGEQYF
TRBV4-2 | CASSQGAGAQETQYF
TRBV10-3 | CAITTDRGAGNTIYF
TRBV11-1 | CASSLGGSGFF
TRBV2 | CASSENQGSQPQHF
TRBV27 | CASSLGQGLREQYF
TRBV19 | CASTPGLADYRYNEQFF
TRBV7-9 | CASSLDLTASLAGELFF
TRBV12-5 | CASGLVMDGTIGGEQFF
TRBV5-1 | CASSFRTEQDEQYF
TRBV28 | CASSPISGTSANTGELFF
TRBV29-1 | CSVPGNAWTGELFF
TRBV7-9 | CASSPKPTGSEAFF
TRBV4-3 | CASSQDRTAYGYTF
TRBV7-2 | CASSLQLAGGPGEQYF